The T cell receptor beta chain described here comes from a study of shared clonotypes between healthy human individuals. The repertoire was sequenced with immunoSEQ multiplex PCR; TCRdb's copy has only in-frame clones and lacks some. The top ten hold under 11% of the sample, which has about 340,000 clones, 73% seen once. Trimming took off 6 bases at V and 0 bases at J, with 14 bases between the two ends. The CDR3 is 15 amino acids. Germline values: CDR1 MNHEY, CDR2 SVGAGI. Material: memory CD4+ T cells sorted from blood. As for subset: CD45RA-negative fraction. This TCR came from a man aged 25 to 45 in good health. The chain links TRBV6-5 to TRBJ1-1; D is possibly TRBD1 (5 bases). The CDR3 nucleotides read TGTGCCAGCAGAGACCCCAGGGTGATGAACACTGAAGCTTTCTTT. As protein: CASRDPRVMNTEAFF.